This T cell receptor beta chain was found in a study of shared clonotypes between healthy human individuals. Losses at the gene ends were 2 bases for V and 2 bases for J; bases not matched to a gene: 5. Germline CDR1 GTSNPN, CDR2 SVGIG (reference sequence). This CDR3 comprises 15 residues. TCRdb's table, derived via immunoSEQ multiplex PCR, lists solely in-frame clones and lacks some. The sample lists 2 million to 2.5 million clones, over 85% occurring once. The sample comprised naive CD4+ T cells sorted from blood. The subset: CD45RA+ positively selected. V gene TRBV30 combines with J gene TRBJ2-1; 8 nucleotides align to TRBD2. The clonotype was recovered from a man aged 18 to 35 in good health. The CDR3 nucleotides are TGTGCCTGGAGTCACCTGACTAGCGCCTACAATGAGCAGTTCTTC. Translation: CAWSHLTSAYNEQFF.